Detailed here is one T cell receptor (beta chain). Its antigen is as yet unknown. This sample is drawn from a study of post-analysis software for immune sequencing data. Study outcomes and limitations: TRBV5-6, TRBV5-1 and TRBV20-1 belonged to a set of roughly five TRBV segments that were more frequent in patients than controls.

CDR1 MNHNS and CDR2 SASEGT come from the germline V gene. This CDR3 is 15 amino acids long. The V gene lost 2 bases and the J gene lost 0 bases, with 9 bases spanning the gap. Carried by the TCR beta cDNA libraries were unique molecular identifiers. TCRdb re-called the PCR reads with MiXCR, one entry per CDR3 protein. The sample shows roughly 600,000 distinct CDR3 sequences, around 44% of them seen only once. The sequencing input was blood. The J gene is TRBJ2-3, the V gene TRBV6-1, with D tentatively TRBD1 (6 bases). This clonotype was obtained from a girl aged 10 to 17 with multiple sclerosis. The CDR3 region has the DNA TGTGCCAGCAGTGAAAGGGACATTAGCACAGATACGCAGTATTTT. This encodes CASSERDISTDTQYF.